Listed below are T cell receptor beta chains from one sample, sequenced in a study of T cell repertoires in cytomegalovirus infection. Their antigens are not known. TCRdb passed the reads through MiXCR, listing each CDR3 protein once. The data show roughly 87,000 distinct CDR3 sequences, 25% to 30% seen once. The starting material was CD8+ T cells from cultured PBMCs, obtained from culture after CMV antigen stimulation. These receptors came from a human donor in good health (CMV status not recorded). Some clones in this sample may be carry-over from other donors' samples. The CDR3 runs from the conserved cysteine through the conserved F or W. D genes are given only for firm matches. Clone size appears in some rows only: once, few, many, or a class for an expanded clone.

DNA: TGTGCCAGCAACGTTTGGGGGGCGTATCAGCCCCAGCATTTT
CDR3: CASNVWGAYQPQHF
D: -
J: TRBJ1-5
V: TRBV2
size: -

DNA: TGTGCCAGCAGTCCCAGGACGGACGGCAATGAGCAGTTCTTC
CDR3: CASSPRTDGNEQFF
D: -
J: TRBJ2-1
V: TRBV6-5
size: few

DNA: TGCAGTGCTAGCCCAGGGCTCAGTGAAGCTTTCTTT
CDR3: CSASPGLSEAFF
D: -
J: TRBJ1-1
V: TRBV20-1
size: -

DNA: TGCGCCAGCAGCTTCGGACATCCCTATAATTCACCCCTCCACTTT
CDR3: CASSFGHPYNSPLHF
D: -
J: TRBJ1-6
V: TRBV5-1
size: many

DNA: TGTGCCAGCACCCTTTGGCCCTCGACGGAGTATGGCTACACCTTC
CDR3: CASTLWPSTEYGYTF
D: -
J: TRBJ1-2
V: TRBV12-3/TRBV12-4
size: -

DNA: TGTGACAGTAGTATGGGGAATGAGCAGTTCTTC
CDR3: CDSSMGNEQFF
D: -
J: TRBJ2-1
V: TRBV19
size: -

DNA: TGTGCCAGCAGCCCACAGGGGGTGGACACTGAAGCTTTCTTT
CDR3: CASSPQGVDTEAFF
D: TRBD1
J: TRBJ1-1
V: TRBV9
size: few

DNA: TGTGCCAGCAGCTACGCAGGGGATAGCAATCAGCCCCAGCATTTT
CDR3: CASSYAGDSNQPQHF
D: -
J: TRBJ1-5
V: TRBV7-9
size: many

DNA: TGTGCCAGCAGTTTCTCGGGGGGCCCCACTGAAGCTTTCTTT
CDR3: CASSFSGGPTEAFF
D: -
J: TRBJ1-1
V: TRBV12-3/TRBV12-4
size: -

DNA: TGTGCCAGCAGTTTAGCAGGGATCTACGAGCAGTACTTC
CDR3: CASSLAGIYEQYF
D: -
J: TRBJ2-7
V: TRBV12-3/TRBV12-4
size: few

DNA: TGTGCCAGCAGCGTAGCGGACAGGGAAGCTTTCTTT
CDR3: CASSVADREAFF
D: TRBD1
J: TRBJ1-1
V: TRBV7-8
size: -

DNA: TGTGCCAGCACTCTGAGAGGGTCGGGCGGAAACACCATATATTTT
CDR3: CASTLRGSGGNTIYF
D: -
J: TRBJ1-3
V: TRBV12-3/TRBV12-4
size: many

DNA: TGTGCCACCAGCAGTGGATCTTCCTACTACGAGCAGTACTTC
CDR3: CATSSGSSYYEQYF
D: -
J: TRBJ2-7
V: TRBV15
size: -

DNA: TGTGCCAGCAGCTTAAACTTCGGGAGTCACGGTAGCCATGAGCAGTTCTTC
CDR3: CASSLNFGSHGSHEQFF
D: -
J: TRBJ2-1
V: TRBV11-2
size: -

DNA: TGTGCCAGCAGCGTTACAGGGGGGAGTGAGCAGTTCTTC
CDR3: CASSVTGGSEQFF
D: TRBD1
J: TRBJ2-1
V: TRBV7-3
size: few

DNA: TGTGCCAGCAGCCAATCGAGGGGCTCTGGGGCCAACGTCCTGACTTTC
CDR3: CASSQSRGSGANVLTF
D: -
J: TRBJ2-6
V: TRBV7-2
size: many

DNA: TGTGCCAGCAGCTTAGCGAGGGGGGCAGTTTCCCTTAGCACAGATACGCAGTATTTT
CDR3: CASSLARGAVSLSTDTQYF
D: -
J: TRBJ2-3
V: TRBV7-2
size: many

DNA: TGTGCCAGCAGCGAGAATCCGCAGGGCTACACAGATACGCAGTATTTT
CDR3: CASSENPQGYTDTQYF
D: -
J: TRBJ2-3
V: TRBV5-4
size: few

DNA: TGTGCCAGCAGCCGCTGGGGGAATTCACCCCTCCACTTT
CDR3: CASSRWGNSPLHF
D: -
J: TRBJ1-6
V: TRBV7-2
size: few

DNA: TGTGCCAGCAGTCCCAGGGGACAGCCCCAGCATTTT
CDR3: CASSPRGQPQHF
D: -
J: TRBJ1-5
V: TRBV6-1
size: few

DNA: TGTGCCAGCACCTGGGGAGAGGTCAAAAACATTCAGTACTTC
CDR3: CASTWGEVKNIQYF
D: -
J: TRBJ2-4
V: TRBV2
size: few

DNA: TGTGCCAGCAGAGGCACAGGGATCACTGAAGCTTTCTTT
CDR3: CASRGTGITEAFF
D: -
J: TRBJ1-1
V: TRBV6-1
size: few

DNA: TGTGCCAGCAGCTTAGCCTTTCGCGCGTCGGGCGATGAGCAGTTCTTC
CDR3: CASSLAFRASGDEQFF
D: -
J: TRBJ2-1
V: TRBV7-2
size: few

DNA: TGTGCCAGCAGCTGGACTAGTACCAATGAGCAGTTCTTC
CDR3: CASSWTSTNEQFF
D: TRBD2
J: TRBJ2-1
V: TRBV12-3/TRBV12-4
size: few

DNA: TGTGCCAGCAGCTTAGCGCGATCGGGGCACCCCGAGGAGACCCAGTACTTC
CDR3: CASSLARSGHPEETQYF
D: -
J: TRBJ2-5
V: TRBV7-8
size: few

DNA: TGTGCCAGCAGCCAGGGGACAGATACGCAGTATTTT
CDR3: CASSQGTDTQYF
D: -
J: TRBJ2-3
V: TRBV3-1
size: -

DNA: TGTGCCAGCAGCTTAAACAGGGGACCGGTCTATGGCTACACCTTC
CDR3: CASSLNRGPVYGYTF
D: TRBD1
J: TRBJ1-2
V: TRBV7-2
size: many

DNA: TGTGCCAGCAGCATTCCCGGGTCCGGGTTCTATGGCTACACCTTC
CDR3: CASSIPGSGFYGYTF
D: -
J: TRBJ1-2
V: TRBV7-6
size: -

DNA: TGTGCCATCAGTGATGTTTTGCTTTCGGCCCGCCGGGAAGCTTTCTTT
CDR3: CAISDVLLSARREAFF
D: -
J: TRBJ1-1
V: TRBV10-3
size: -

DNA: TGTGCCAGCAGCCAAGTAGGGGCCGGGGAGCTGTTTTTT
CDR3: CASSQVGAGELFF
D: -
J: TRBJ2-2
V: TRBV4-2
size: few

DNA: TGTGCCAGCAGCCCTACTAGCGGGAAGGCCTACGAGCAGTACTTC
CDR3: CASSPTSGKAYEQYF
D: TRBD2
J: TRBJ2-7
V: TRBV3-1
size: few

DNA: TGTGCCAGCAGTTACTCCCAGACAGGATTAAGTGGCTACACCTTC
CDR3: CASSYSQTGLSGYTF
D: -
J: TRBJ1-2
V: TRBV6-5
size: -

DNA: TGTGCCAGTAGAGATAGGGACAGGGGAATGAACACTGAAGCTTTCTTT
CDR3: CASRDRDRGMNTEAFF
D: TRBD1
J: TRBJ1-1
V: TRBV19
size: -

DNA: TGTGCCAGCAGTGAATTTAGAACGGGGGCAGATACGCAGTATTTT
CDR3: CASSEFRTGADTQYF
D: -
J: TRBJ2-3
V: TRBV6-1
size: many

DNA: TGTGCCAGCAGTTACTCGACAGGCCCTTCCTACGAGCAGTACTTC
CDR3: CASSYSTGPSYEQYF
D: -
J: TRBJ2-7
V: TRBV6-5
size: few

DNA: TGTGCTAGTGCTCTTGGGGCCCTCTATGGCTACACCTTC
CDR3: CASALGALYGYTF
D: -
J: TRBJ1-2
V: TRBV12-5
size: -

DNA: TGTGCCAGCAGCCCACTTCTGGGGGAAGGTGTTGGTGAAGCTTTCTTT
CDR3: CASSPLLGEGVGEAFF
D: -
J: TRBJ1-1
V: TRBV7-4
size: many

DNA: TGTGCCAGCAGCTCACACTACCCGGGACTAGCTGGTCACAATGAGCAGTTCTTC
CDR3: CASSSHYPGLAGHNEQFF
D: TRBD2
J: TRBJ2-1
V: TRBV5-4
size: few

DNA: TGCGCCAGCAGCTTGAGACGGACCACCAATTCACCCCTCCACTTT
CDR3: CASSLRRTTNSPLHF
D: -
J: TRBJ1-6
V: TRBV5-1
size: once

DNA: TGTGCCAGCAGTCGGGACGGAACTAACTATGGCTACACCTTC
CDR3: CASSRDGTNYGYTF
D: -
J: TRBJ1-2
V: TRBV6-2/TRBV6-3
size: few

DNA: TGTGCCATCAGAAGGGACAGTGATGCCTACGAGCAGTACTTC
CDR3: CAIRRDSDAYEQYF
D: TRBD1
J: TRBJ2-7
V: TRBV10-3
size: few

DNA: TGTGCCAGTACCCATTGGGCGGGGACAGATGCCAACTATGGCTACACCTTC
CDR3: CASTHWAGTDANYGYTF
D: TRBD1
J: TRBJ1-2
V: TRBV19
size: few

DNA: TGTGCCAGCAGCTTAGGGGCAGGCGGTGGGGCCCAGTACTTC
CDR3: CASSLGAGGGAQYF
D: -
J: TRBJ2-5
V: TRBV7-2
size: many

DNA: TGTGCCAGCAGCCCTGGCCCCGGAGGCGGGGAGCTGTTTTTT
CDR3: CASSPGPGGGELFF
D: -
J: TRBJ2-2
V: TRBV7-3
size: many